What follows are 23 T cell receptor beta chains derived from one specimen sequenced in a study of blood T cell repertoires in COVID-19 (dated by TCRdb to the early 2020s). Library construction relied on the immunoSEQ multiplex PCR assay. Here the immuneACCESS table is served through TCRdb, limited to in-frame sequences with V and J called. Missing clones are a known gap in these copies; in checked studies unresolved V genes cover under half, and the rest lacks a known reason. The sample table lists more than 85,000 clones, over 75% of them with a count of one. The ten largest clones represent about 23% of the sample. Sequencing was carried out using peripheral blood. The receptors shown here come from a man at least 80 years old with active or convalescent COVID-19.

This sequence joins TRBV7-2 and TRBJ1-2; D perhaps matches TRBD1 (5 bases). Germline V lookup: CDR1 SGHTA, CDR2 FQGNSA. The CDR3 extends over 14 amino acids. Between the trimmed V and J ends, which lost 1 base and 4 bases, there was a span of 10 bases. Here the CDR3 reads CASSLGGRVYGYTF. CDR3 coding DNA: TGTGCCAGCAGCTTAGGGGGCAGGGTCTATGGCTACACCTTC. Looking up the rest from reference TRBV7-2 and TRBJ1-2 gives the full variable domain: GAGVSQSPSNKVTEKGKDVELRCDPISGHTALYWYRQSLGQGLEFLIYFQGNSAPDKSGLPSDRFSAERTGGSVSTLTIQRTQQEDSAVYLCASSLGGRVYGYTFGSGTRLTVV.

DNA for the CDR3: TGTGCCAGTCGGACAGGTCGGGCTGGCTACACCTTC. Translated: CASRTGRAGYTF. The J gene is TRBJ1-2, the V gene TRBV19, with TRBD1 matching over 7 bases. J lost 7 bases, V lost 8 bases, and 7 bases had no gene match. This CDR3 has 12 residues. In germline, CDR1 is LNHDA, CDR2 SQIVND (reference sequence).

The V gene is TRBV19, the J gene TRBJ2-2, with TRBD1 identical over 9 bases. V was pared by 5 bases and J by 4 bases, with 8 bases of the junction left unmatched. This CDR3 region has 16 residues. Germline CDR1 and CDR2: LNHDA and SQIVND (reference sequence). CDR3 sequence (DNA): TGTGCCAGTAGTGTGCCACAGGGGGCAAGCACCGGGGAGCTGTTTTTT. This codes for CASSVPQGASTGELFF.

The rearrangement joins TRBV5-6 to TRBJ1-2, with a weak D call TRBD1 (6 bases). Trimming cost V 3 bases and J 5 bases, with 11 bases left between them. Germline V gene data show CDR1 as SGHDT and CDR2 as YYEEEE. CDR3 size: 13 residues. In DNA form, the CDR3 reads TGTGCCAGCAGCTCAGAGAGGGGGTATGGCTACACCTTC. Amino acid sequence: CASSSERGYGYTF.

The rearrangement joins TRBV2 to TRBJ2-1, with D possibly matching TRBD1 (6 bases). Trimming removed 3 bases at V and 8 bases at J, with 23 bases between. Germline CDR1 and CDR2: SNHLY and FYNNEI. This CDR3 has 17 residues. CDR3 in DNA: TGTGCCAGCAGTGAGCACAGGGTACGACAAACATCCGATGAGCAGTTCTTC. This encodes CASSEHRVRQTSDEQFF.

CDR3 sequence: CASSLAPGGEAQYF. Here the CDR3 DNA reads TGTGCCAGCAGCTTAGCCCCGGGGGGGGAGGCGCAGTACTTC. The V call is TRBV11-3, the J call TRBJ2-7, with TRBD2 matching 8 bases. The J segment lost 9 bases and the V segment lost 1 base, leaving 8 bases of the junction unmatched. CDR1 is SGHNT and CDR2 is YENEEA in the germline V gene. The length of the CDR3 is 14 residues.

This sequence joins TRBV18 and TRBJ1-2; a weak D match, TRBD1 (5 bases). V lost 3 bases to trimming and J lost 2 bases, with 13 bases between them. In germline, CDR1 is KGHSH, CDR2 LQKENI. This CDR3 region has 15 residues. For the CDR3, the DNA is TGTGCCAGCTCACCGATTCAACAGGCGAACTATGGCTACACCTTC. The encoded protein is CASSPIQQANYGYTF.

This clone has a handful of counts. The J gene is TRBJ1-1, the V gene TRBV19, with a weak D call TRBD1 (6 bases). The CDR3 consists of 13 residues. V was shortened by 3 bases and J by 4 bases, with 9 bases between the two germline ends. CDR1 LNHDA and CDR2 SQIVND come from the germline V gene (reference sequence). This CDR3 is CASSISGATEAFF. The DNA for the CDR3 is TGTGCCAGTAGTATTTCAGGGGCCACTGAAGCTTTCTTT.

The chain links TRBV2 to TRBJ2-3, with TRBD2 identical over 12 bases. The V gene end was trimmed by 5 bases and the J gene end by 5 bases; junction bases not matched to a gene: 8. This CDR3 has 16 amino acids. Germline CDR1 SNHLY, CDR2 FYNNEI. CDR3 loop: CASSFPSGGAVDTQYF. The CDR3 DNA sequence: TGTGCCAGCAGTTTTCCTAGCGGGGGGGCGGTAGATACGCAGTATTTT.

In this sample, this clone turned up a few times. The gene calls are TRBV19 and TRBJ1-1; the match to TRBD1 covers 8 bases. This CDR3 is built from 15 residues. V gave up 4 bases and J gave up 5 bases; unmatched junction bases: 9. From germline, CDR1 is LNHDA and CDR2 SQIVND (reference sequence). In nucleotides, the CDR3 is TGTGCCAGTAGTAACACAGGGGGAGGAGGGACTGAAGCTTTCTTT. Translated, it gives CASSNTGGGGTEAFF.

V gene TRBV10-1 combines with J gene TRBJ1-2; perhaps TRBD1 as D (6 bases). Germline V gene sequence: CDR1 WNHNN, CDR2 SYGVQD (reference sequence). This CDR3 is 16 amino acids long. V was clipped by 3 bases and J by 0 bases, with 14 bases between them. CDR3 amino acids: CASSERLGGPNYGYTF. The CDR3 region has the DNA TGCGCCAGCAGTGAACGACTCGGGGGGCCTAACTATGGCTACACCTTC.

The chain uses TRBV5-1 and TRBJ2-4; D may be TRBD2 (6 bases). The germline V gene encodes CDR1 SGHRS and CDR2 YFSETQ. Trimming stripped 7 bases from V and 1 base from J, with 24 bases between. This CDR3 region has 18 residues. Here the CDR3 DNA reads TGCGCCAGCGCTTGGGGGGTGGAGCGCCACGACGCCAAAAACATTCAGTACTTC. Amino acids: CASAWGVERHDAKNIQYF.

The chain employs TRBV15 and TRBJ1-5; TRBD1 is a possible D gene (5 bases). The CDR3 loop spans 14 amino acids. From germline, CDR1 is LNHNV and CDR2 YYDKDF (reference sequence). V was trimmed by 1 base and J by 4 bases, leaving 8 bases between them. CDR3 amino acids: CATSRGGGNQPQHF. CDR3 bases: TGTGCCACCAGCAGAGGGGGGGGGAATCAGCCCCAGCATTTT.

CDR3 nucleotides: TGTGCCATCTCCACTAGCGGGGGGGCTCTTCGCTCCTACAATGAGCAGTTCTTC. It specifies CAISTSGGALRSYNEQFF. The chain recombines TRBV10-3 with TRBJ2-1; 13 bases agree with TRBD2. After removal of 8 bases from V and 0 bases from J, the junction contained 10 bases not matched to a gene. The CDR3 runs 18 residues. The V gene's germline CDR1 is ENHRY and CDR2 SYGVKD.

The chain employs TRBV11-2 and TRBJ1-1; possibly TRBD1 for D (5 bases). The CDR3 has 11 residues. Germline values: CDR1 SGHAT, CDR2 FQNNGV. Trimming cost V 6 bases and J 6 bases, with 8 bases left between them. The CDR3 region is CASSPRAEAFF. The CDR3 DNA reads TGTGCCAGCAGTCCCAGGGCTGAAGCTTTCTTT.

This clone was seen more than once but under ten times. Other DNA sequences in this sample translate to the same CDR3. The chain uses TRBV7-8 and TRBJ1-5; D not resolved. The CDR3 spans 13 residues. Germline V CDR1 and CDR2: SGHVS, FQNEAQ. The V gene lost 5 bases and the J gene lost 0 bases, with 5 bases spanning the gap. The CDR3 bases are TGTGCCAGCAGCCCTATTAGCAATCAGCCCCAGCATTTT. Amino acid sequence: CASSPISNQPQHF.

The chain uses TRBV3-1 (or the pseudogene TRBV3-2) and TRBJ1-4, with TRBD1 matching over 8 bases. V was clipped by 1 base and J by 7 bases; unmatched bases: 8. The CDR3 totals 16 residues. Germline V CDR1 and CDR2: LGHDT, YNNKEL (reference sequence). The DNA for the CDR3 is TGTGCCAGCAGCCAAGGCGGACAGGGACCTCGTGAAAAACTGTTTTTT. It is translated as CASSQGGQGPREKLFF.

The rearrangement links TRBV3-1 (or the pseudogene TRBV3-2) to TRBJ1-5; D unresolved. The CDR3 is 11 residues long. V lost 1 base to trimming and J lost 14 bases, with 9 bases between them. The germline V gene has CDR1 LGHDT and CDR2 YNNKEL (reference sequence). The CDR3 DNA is TGTGCCAGCAGCCAAGGGGCAGGCAAGCATTTT. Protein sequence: CASSQGAGKHF.

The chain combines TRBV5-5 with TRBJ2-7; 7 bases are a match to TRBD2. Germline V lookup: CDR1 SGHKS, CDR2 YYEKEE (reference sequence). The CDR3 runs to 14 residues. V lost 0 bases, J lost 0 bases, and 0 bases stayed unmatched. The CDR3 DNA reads TGTGCCAGCAGCTTGGCGGGGGGCTCCTACGAGCAGTACTTC. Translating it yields CASSLAGGSYEQYF. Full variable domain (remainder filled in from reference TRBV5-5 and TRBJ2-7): DAGVTQSPTHLIKTRGQQVTLRCSPISGHKSVSWYQQVLGQGPQFIFQYYEKEERGRGNFPDRFSARQFPNYSSELNVNALLLGDSALYLCASSLAGGSYEQYFGPGTRLTVT.

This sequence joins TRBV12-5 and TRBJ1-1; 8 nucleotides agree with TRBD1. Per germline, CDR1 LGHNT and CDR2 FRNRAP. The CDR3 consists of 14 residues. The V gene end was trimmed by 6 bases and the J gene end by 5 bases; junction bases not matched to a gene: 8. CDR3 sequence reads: CASGPRQGRTEAFF. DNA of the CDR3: TGTGCTAGTGGGCCTCGACAGGGGCGTACTGAAGCTTTCTTT.

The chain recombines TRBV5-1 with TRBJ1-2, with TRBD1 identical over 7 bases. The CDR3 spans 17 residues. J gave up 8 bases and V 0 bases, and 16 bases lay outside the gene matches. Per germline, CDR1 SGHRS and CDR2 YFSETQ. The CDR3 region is CASSLAGQETGSGGYTF. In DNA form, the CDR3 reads TGCGCCAGCAGCTTGGCTGGACAGGAAACGGGATCTGGCGGCTACACCTTC.

The CDR3 DNA reads TGCGCCAGCAGCCGTGAGACGGGGGGTGGCTATGGCTACACCTTC. This codes for CASSRETGGGYGYTF. The V call is TRBV4-3, the J call TRBJ1-2, with D maybe TRBD1 (5 bases). V shed 4 bases and J shed 4 bases, with 16 bases lying between them. The CDR3 length is 15 residues. Germline values: CDR1 LGHNA, CDR2 YSLEER.

Written as DNA, the CDR3 is TGTGCCACCCGAATACACGGCGGCACTGAAGCTTTCTTT. Translated: CATRIHGGTEAFF. V is TRBV19 and J is TRBJ1-1; D call uncertain. The CDR3 runs 13 residues. Trimming cost V 10 bases and J 4 bases, with 16 bases left between them. Per germline, CDR1 LNHDA and CDR2 SQIVND (reference sequence).